This T cell receptor (beta chain) was profiled in a study of technical replicates of blood from a few donors. Only in-frame clones appear in the TCRdb table, and some are missing; sequencing was by immunoSEQ multiplex PCR. The table has tens of thousands of clones, 85% to 95% seen once. This TCR derives from a human donor in good health. Material: T cells isolated from PBMCs.

The DNA for the CDR3 is TGCGCCAGCAGCTTGAGCAGGGGCACTGAAGCTTTCTTT. Translating it yields CASSLSRGTEAFF. This chain joins TRBV5-1 and TRBJ1-1; D may be TRBD1 (6 bases). This CDR3 contains 13 residues. V was shortened by 1 base and J by 4 bases, with 8 bases between the two germline ends. The V gene's germline CDR1 is SGHRS and CDR2 YFSETQ.